Below, 9 T cell receptor beta chains from the same sample are listed, as sequenced in a study of T cells after yellow fever vaccination. TCRdb reprocessed the 5' RACE reads with MiXCR, giving one entry per CDR3 protein. Of around 340,000 distinct CDR3 sequences listed, roughly 9.4% are singletons. The source material was PBMCs, sampled on the day of the first yellow fever vaccination. The receptors here all came from a man aged 18-30 years who received the YFV17D yellow fever vaccine.

This clonotype occurred a few times. The chain recombines TRBV11-2 with TRBJ2-2; possible D gene TRBD2, 5 bases. The CDR3 contains 15 residues. Looked up from germline, CDR1 is SGHAT and CDR2 is FQNNGV. V gave up 6 bases and J gave up 6 bases, with 17 bases separating them. The CDR3 here is CASRSLRGVAGELFF. DNA for the CDR3: TGTGCCAGCAGATCCTTACGGGGAGTGGCCGGGGAGCTGTTTTTT.

The chain recombines TRBV5-1 with TRBJ2-1; D may match TRBD1 or TRBD2 (6 bases each). The ends were cut back, 5 bases at V and 7 bases at J, with 31 bases in the middle. Germline CDR1 is SGHRS and CDR2 is YFSETQ. The CDR3 spans 19 residues. The CDR3 coding sequence is TGCGCCAGCAGTTGGGGTCTGGGACAATTGACGGCGGGGTTTAATGAGCAGTTCTTC. Translating it yields CASSWGLGQLTAGFNEQFF.

The rearrangement joins TRBV20-1 to TRBJ1-5; a weak D match, TRBD1 (5 bases). Germline values: CDR1 DFQATT, CDR2 SNEGSKA (reference sequence). V shed 5 bases and J shed 4 bases, with 12 bases lying between them. CDR3 length: 13 amino acids. CDR3 coding DNA: TGCAGTGCTTCCGGGACTGCGAATCAGCCCCAGCATTTT. Translation gives CSASGTANQPQHF.

This clonotype was seen a handful of times. The chain uses TRBV4-2 and TRBJ2-3, with TRBD1 matching over 10 bases. Per germline, CDR1 LGHNA and CDR2 YNFKEQ. V shed 5 bases, J shed 14 bases, and the junction held 7 bases outside the gene matches. CDR3 size: 12 residues. CDR3 coding DNA: TGTGCCAGCAGCGTGACAGGGGGCGCGTGGTATTTT. Translation gives CASSVTGGAWYF.

This clonotype was counted a few times. The rearrangement links TRBV29-1 to TRBJ2-1; the D is unclear. V was clipped by 6 bases and J by 8 bases, with 14 bases between them. The CDR3 loop spans 12 amino acids. Germline values: CDR1 SQVTM, CDR2 ANQGSEA. CDR3 DNA: TGCAGCGTCTCGGTCCCGGTCGATGAGCAGTTCTTC. This gives the protein CSVSVPVDEQFF.

The CDR3 reads CASSPALVHTQYF. Written as DNA, the CDR3 is TGTGCCAGCAGCCCAGCCTTGGTCCATACGCAGTATTTT. The chain has TRBV28 and TRBJ2-3; no reliable D call. Germline loops: CDR1 MDHEN, CDR2 SYDVKM. This CDR3 has 13 residues. V gave up 6 bases and J gave up 7 bases, with 14 bases separating them.

This clonotype was counted only a few times. The V gene is TRBV5-1, the J gene TRBJ1-3; maybe TRBD1 (5 bases). Trimming took 2 bases from V and 1 from J, leaving 13 bases between them. The CDR3 extends over 16 amino acids. The germline V gene has CDR1 SGHRS and CDR2 YFSETQ. As DNA, the CDR3 is TGCGCCAGCAGCTTTGGGGGAAGTTCGTCTGGAAACACCATATATTTT. Amino acid sequence: CASSFGGSSSGNTIYF.

This clonotype has more than one count but fewer than ten. The gene calls are TRBV6-2 or TRBV6-3 and TRBJ2-1; 9 bases are a match to TRBD2. The CDR3 sequence is 15 residues long. V dropped 2 bases and J dropped 5; count of bases not matched to a gene: 4. The V gene's germline CDR1 is MNHEY and CDR2 SVGEGT. The CDR3 nucleotides are TGTGCCAGCAGTTACGGAGCTAGCGGGGACAATGAGCAGTTCTTC. Protein product: CASSYGASGDNEQFF.

This clonotype was seen more than once but under ten times. This chain uses TRBV18 with TRBJ1-5, with 8 bases aligning to TRBD1. Germline V gene data show CDR1 as KGHSH and CDR2 as LQKENI. The CDR3 is 15 residues long. With 6 bases clipped from V and 5 bases from J, the junction kept 9 bases outside the gene matches. CDR3 in amino acids: CASSTGQGRDQPQHF. The CDR3 bases are TGTGCCAGCTCGACCGGACAGGGAAGAGATCAGCCCCAGCATTTT.